These 25 T cell receptor beta chains came from one sample sequenced in a study of blood T cells in healthy people across ages (dated by TCRdb to between 2014 and 2017). Receptors were amplified or captured by 5' RACE. Instrument used: Illumina HiSeq 2500. A second roughly 6 to 12 cycle PCR used a sample-barcoded 5' primer and a J-beta primer mix. TCRdb cleaned the public reads at Q25 with fastp, built clones with MiXCR and kept in-frame beta chains. A single entry per CDR3 protein holds the most common genes and DNA from its merged rows. This sample lists over 600,000 distinct CDR3 sequences; about 42% were detected once. The ten largest clones represent 15% to 20% of the sample. Sequenced material: blood. These receptors were obtained from a man aged 80 or over in good health.

The chain employs TRBV25-1 and TRBJ2-7; 8 nucleotides line up with TRBD1. Germline CDR1 is MGHDK and CDR2 is SYGVNS. With V trimmed by 6 bases and J by 4 bases, 5 bases remained unmatched. The CDR3 runs 13 residues. Here the CDR3 DNA reads TGTGCCAGCAGGGAAGGACAGGGATACGAGCAGTACTTC. Amino acid sequence: CASREGQGYEQYF.

V is TRBV6-1 and J is TRBJ2-7, with TRBD2 matching 8 bases. V was clipped by 8 bases and J by 7 bases; unmatched bases: 13. This CDR3 contains 14 residues. Germline V gene lookup returns CDR1 MNHNS and CDR2 SASEGT. CDR3 sequence: CASSRTSRNNEQYF. CDR3 sequence (DNA): TGTGCCAGCTCCCGGACTAGCAGAAACAATGAGCAGTACTTC.

In the case of this clonotype: This CDR3 is missing its conserved last phenylalanine or tryptophan, likely due to a read error. The DNA is left out, because the CDR3 cannot be placed on it with certainty; the CDR3 is given as TCRdb lists it. The chain links TRBV7-9 to TRBJ2-1; the D call in the table, TRBD1, was not verified against the DNA. The CDR3 region is 15 residues in length, termini included. The V gene's germline CDR1 is SEHNR and CDR2 FQNEAQ (reference sequence). CDR3 protein: CASSLAGRGYNEQFI.

The CDR3 spells CASSQVRSPEQFF. The DNA for the CDR3 is TGTGCCAGCAGCCAAGTTCGGAGTCCCGAGCAGTTCTTC. The chain is built from TRBV3-1 and TRBJ2-1; D remains unclear. The CDR3 totals 13 residues. Trimming removed 1 base from V and 10 bases from J, with 11 bases in between. Germline V gene sequence: CDR1 LGHDT, CDR2 YNNKEL (reference sequence).

This chain uses TRBV4-3 with TRBJ2-3, with a weak D call TRBD2 (7 bases). V lost 3 bases to trimming and J lost 4 bases, with 20 bases between them. The CDR3 runs to 17 residues. CDR1 is LGHNA, CDR2 YSLEER, per germline. CDR3 in DNA: TGCGCCAGCAGCCAGGGGGGCTTGCGGGGGATGTCAGATACGCAGTATTTT. This codes for CASSQGGLRGMSDTQYF.

The gene calls are TRBV15 and TRBJ1-5, with D perhaps matching TRBD1 (6 bases). There are 19 residues in the CDR3. Trimming left V 3 bases short and J 7 bases short, with 28 bases between. Germline CDR1 is LNHNV and CDR2 is YYDKDF (reference sequence). DNA for the CDR3: TGTGCCACCAGCAGCCAAACCTGGGACCACAGGGAGGCTAGGCAGCCCCAGCATTTT. Its protein product is CATSSQTWDHREARQPQHF. The full variable domain, completed using reference TRBV15 and TRBJ1-5, is DAMVIQNPRYQVTQFGKPVTLSCSQTLNHNVMYWYQQKSSQAPKLLFHYYDKDFNNEADTPDNFQSRRPNTSFCFLDIRSPGLGDTAMYLCATSSQTWDHREARQPQHFGDGTRLSIL.

The V gene is TRBV28, the J gene TRBJ1-6, with a tentative D call TRBD1 (5 bases). Germline CDR1 reads MDHEN; CDR2 reads SYDVKM. Between the trimmed V and J ends, which lost 6 bases and 2 bases, there was a span of 14 bases. The length of the CDR3 is 16 residues. As DNA, the CDR3 is TGTGCCAGCAGCCCCGGAGGGGCTCCCTATAATTCACCCCTCCACTTT. It is translated as CASSPGGAPYNSPLHF.

This clonotype was observed many times. Written as DNA, the CDR3 is TGCAGTGCTAGAGCTAGCGGGAGCTATGAGCAGTTCTTC. Protein: CSARASGSYEQFF. J is TRBJ2-1 and V is TRBV20-1, with 10 bases aligning to TRBD2. The V gene's germline CDR1 is DFQATT and CDR2 SNEGSKA (reference sequence). V trimming: 1 base; J trimming: 8 bases; junction bases outside the gene matches: 2. The CDR3 consists of 13 residues.

This chain connects TRBV29-1 to TRBJ2-7; TRBD2 matches at 11 bases. This CDR3 has 14 amino acids. Germline CDR1 reads SQVTM; CDR2 reads ANQGSEA. V was clipped by 6 bases and J by 1 base; unmatched bases: 5. The CDR3 loop reads CSVEGLAESYEQYF. The CDR3 DNA reads as TGCAGCGTGGAGGGACTAGCGGAGTCCTACGAGCAGTACTTC.

V is TRBV14 and J is TRBJ1-1, with unresolved D. The CDR3 consists of 13 residues. The germline V gene encodes CDR1 SGHDN and CDR2 FVKESK. V lost 3 bases and J 1 base, leaving 6 bases between the germline ends. CDR3 nucleotide sequence: TGTGCCAGCAGCCAGCTACCGAACACTGAAGCTTTCTTT. Protein sequence: CASSQLPNTEAFF.

This clonotype appeared a few times. A read error may produce the germline difference seen at one junction end. CDR3 region: CASSESLASHEQYF. CDR3 DNA: TGCGCCAGCAGTGAGTCGCTAGCCTCCCACGAGCAGTACTTC. The chain employs TRBV10-1 and TRBJ2-4; the D gene is possibly TRBD2 (5 bases). The J call may be faulty, since TRBJ2-7 better matches the DNA end. This CDR3 is 14 amino acids long. The germline CDR1 and CDR2 sequences are WNHNN and SYGVQD (reference sequence).

This clonotype was counted only a few times. The V gene is TRBV7-2, the J gene TRBJ1-2; D is ambiguous. The CDR3 is 14 amino acids. The V gene lost 5 bases and the J gene lost 2 bases, with 12 bases spanning the gap. In germline, CDR1 is SGHTA, CDR2 FQGNSA. CDR3 coding DNA: TGTGCCAGCAGCCCCGTCCCCAGGAACTATGGCTACACCTTC. Translating it yields CASSPVPRNYGYTF.

This clonotype came up a few times. The chain employs TRBV6-1 and TRBJ1-2, with D possibly matching TRBD1 (5 bases). The CDR3 runs 12 residues. Looked up from germline, CDR1 is MNHNS and CDR2 is SASEGT. Trimming left V 9 bases short and J 7 bases short, with 15 bases between. The DNA for the CDR3 is TGTGCCAGACGGGACTCCGCCTGTGGCTACACCTTC. Protein sequence: CARRDSACGYTF.

This chain joins TRBV5-1 and TRBJ1-4; 7 nucleotides align to TRBD1. Germline trimming cut 1 base from V and 4 bases from J; bases unmatched to any gene: 7. CDR3 size: 16 residues. The germline V gene encodes CDR1 SGHRS and CDR2 YFSETQ. CDR3 region: CASSLIPNRGNEKLFF. In nucleotides, the CDR3 is TGCGCCAGCAGCTTGATTCCGAACAGGGGTAATGAAAAACTGTTTTTT.

The rearrangement links TRBV2 to TRBJ2-5, with D possibly TRBD1 on 6 matching bases. CDR1 SNHLY and CDR2 FYNNEI come from the germline V gene. Trimming took off 5 bases at V and 5 bases at J, with 12 bases between the two ends. This CDR3 is built from 13 residues. The CDR3 protein is CASSTGSPETQYF. DNA for the CDR3: TGTGCCAGCAGTACAGGGTCCCCCGAGACCCAGTACTTC.

The rearrangement joins TRBV11-1 to TRBJ2-4; D assignment may be TRBD1 or TRBD2 (5 bases each). V was cut by 5 bases and J by 4 bases, with 12 bases left in between. The CDR3 is made up of 14 amino acids. Germline V gives CDR1 SGHAT, CDR2 FQDESV (reference sequence). CDR3 in DNA: TGTGCCAGCAGCCTCGACTGGGGGAAAAACATTCAGTACTTC. Residues: CASSLDWGKNIQYF.

The chain has TRBV6-5 and TRBJ1-4; 7 bases are a match to TRBD1. Trimming took 6 bases from V and 3 from J; bases not matched to a gene: 4. Germline V gene lookup returns CDR1 MNHEY and CDR2 SVGAGI. CDR3 size: 14 residues. CDR3 sequence reads: CASRRTGSNEKLFF. The CDR3 DNA sequence: TGTGCCAGCAGAAGGACAGGATCTAATGAAAAACTGTTTTTT.

In this sample, this clonotype turned up a few times. The V and J genes are TRBV24-1 and TRBJ2-5, with 8 nucleotides matching TRBD2. The end of the DNA is better explained by TRBJ2-7, so the J call may be wrong. Germline V gene data show CDR1 as KGHDR and CDR2 as SFDVKD. This CDR3 is built from 11 residues. Written as DNA, the CDR3 is TGTGCCACGGGGCGGGAGGACGAGCAGTACTTC. Protein sequence: CATGREDEQYF.

This sequence joins TRBV18 and TRBJ2-1; TRBD2 matches 9 bases. The CDR3 is 17 amino acids. The germline CDR1 and CDR2 sequences are KGHSH and LQKENI. V shed 6 bases, J shed 6 bases, and the junction held 15 bases outside the gene matches. Written as DNA, the CDR3 is TGTGCCAGCTCCTCAAGAAGGGCTAGCGGGGACCCCAATGAGCAGTTCTTC. It specifies CASSSRRASGDPNEQFF.

This clonotype was observed a handful of times. V and J are TRBV6-2 or TRBV6-3 and TRBJ2-7; possibly TRBD1 or TRBD2 for D (5 bases each). The CDR3 loop spans 14 amino acids. Trimming took 5 bases from V and 2 from J, leaving 13 bases between them. From germline, CDR1 is MNHEY and CDR2 SVGEGT. DNA for the CDR3: TGTGCCAGCAGTGTCGCGCAGGGACCCTACGAGCAGTACTTC. Its translation: CASSVAQGPYEQYF.

In this sample, this clonotype turned up once. The CDR3: CASRGDSLNYEQYF. CDR3 coding DNA: TGTGCCAGCAGGGGGGACAGTCTAAACTACGAGCAGTACTTC. The rearrangement uses TRBV27 and TRBJ2-4, with 7 bases identical to TRBD1. Matching the DNA end better, TRBJ2-7 makes the J call doubtful. Germline assignment: CDR1 MNHEY and CDR2 SMNVEV (reference sequence). This CDR3 is 14 amino acids long.

This clonotype occurred a few times. This chain uses TRBV5-1 with TRBJ2-1; 10 bases fit TRBD2. There are 18 residues in the CDR3. The trim removed 0 bases at V and 5 bases at J, leaving 11 bases unmatched. CDR1 is SGHRS and CDR2 is YFSETQ in the germline V gene. In DNA, the CDR3 is TGCGCCAGCAGCTTGGTGCTAGCGGGAGTAGTTCTGAACAATGAGCAGTTCTTC. Protein: CASSLVLAGVVLNNEQFF.

This clonotype came up a few times. The rearrangement links TRBV10-3 to TRBJ2-4, with a possible D match to TRBD1 (7 bases). CDR1 and CDR2 (germline): ENHRY, SYGVKD. Trimming removed 8 bases at V and 13 bases at J, with 33 bases between. The CDR3 runs 17 residues. This CDR3 reads CAISRAGGSTTMGEQYF. In DNA form, the CDR3 reads TGTGCCATCTCGCGGGCAGGGGGGAGCACCACTATGGGGGAGCAGTACTTC.

This clonotype has at least ten counts. The chain is built from TRBV24-1 and TRBJ2-1, with TRBD1 as a possible D gene (5 bases). This CDR3 contains 14 residues. The germline V and J ends were trimmed by 1 base and 15 bases, with 18 bases remaining between them. Per germline, CDR1 KGHDR and CDR2 SFDVKD. Written as DNA, the CDR3 is TGTGCCACCAGTGATTTAACAGGCCTGCTTGGAAGGTTCTTC. This translates into CATSDLTGLLGRFF.

This clonotype showed up just a few times. This sequence joins TRBV16 and TRBJ2-7, with D unresolved. This CDR3 has 15 amino acids. V was shortened by 0 bases and J by 6 bases, with 15 bases between the two germline ends. Germline CDR1 KGHSY, CDR2 FQNENV. CDR3 DNA: TGTGCCAGCAGCCAATCTAGGGTGGTGAGTTCCGAGCAGTACTTC. Amino acids: CASSQSRVVSSEQYF.